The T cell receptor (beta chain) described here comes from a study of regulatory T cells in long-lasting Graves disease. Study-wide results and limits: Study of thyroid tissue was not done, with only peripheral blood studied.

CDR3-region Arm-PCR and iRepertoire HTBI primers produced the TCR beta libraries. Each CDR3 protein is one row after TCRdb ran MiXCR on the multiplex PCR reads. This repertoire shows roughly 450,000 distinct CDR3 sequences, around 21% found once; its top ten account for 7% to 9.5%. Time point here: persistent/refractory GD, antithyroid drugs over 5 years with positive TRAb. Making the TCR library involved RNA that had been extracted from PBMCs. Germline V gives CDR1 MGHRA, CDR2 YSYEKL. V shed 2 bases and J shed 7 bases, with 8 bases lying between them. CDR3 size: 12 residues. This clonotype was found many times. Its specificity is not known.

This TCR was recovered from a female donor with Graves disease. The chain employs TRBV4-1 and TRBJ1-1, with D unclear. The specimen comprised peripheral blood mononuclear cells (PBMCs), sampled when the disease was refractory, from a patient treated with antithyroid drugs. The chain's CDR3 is CASSQMGGEAFF. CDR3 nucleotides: TGCGCCAGCAGCCAAATGGGAGGTGAAGCTTTCTTT.